This record covers a single TCR beta chain. Its antigen is still unknown. Two oligonucleotides, mixed equimolar, formed the beta constant-region primer covering TRBC1 and TRBC2. Four rounds of PCR amplified the ligated cDNA using nested alpha and beta constant-region primers plus SP2. TCRdb passed the UMI-ligation and nested PCR reads through MiXCR, listing each CDR3 protein once. Here the sample spans some 80,000 distinct CDR3 sequences, 8% to 9.5% being singletons. Cells stained for CD3, CD4, CD8, CD45RA, CD27 and viability were sorted into four CD45RA/CD27 subsets. The source of the sample is a study of naive and memory T cell subsets. Findings and limits, study-wide: There was no ground truth to check naive and memory subset results. Especially in CD8 cells, naive repertoires contained a few larger clonotypes, possibly CD45RA-re-expressing memory cells.

V was shortened by 6 bases and J by 0 bases, with 15 bases between the two germline ends. CDR3 size: 16 residues. From germline, CDR1 is MDHEN and CDR2 SYDVKM. The TCR originated in a human donor in good health. Sequenced sample: naive CD8+ T cells from blood. The chain uses TRBV28 and TRBJ2-4; tentatively, D is TRBD2 (5 bases). CDR3 sequence: CASRTEAGLAKNIQYF. For the CDR3, the DNA is TGTGCCAGCAGAACGGAGGCCGGACTAGCCAAAAACATTCAGTACTTC. Using reference TRBV28 and TRBJ2-4 for the parts outside the CDR3, the full variable domain is DVKVTQSSRYLVKRTGEKVFLECVQDMDHENMFWYRQDPGLGLRLIYFSYDVKMKEKGDIPEGYSVSREKKERFSLILESASTNQTSMYLCASRTEAGLAKNIQYFGAGTRLSVL.